The 21 T cell receptor beta chains below all came from one sample that was sequenced in a study of cytomegalovirus exposure and HLA in healthy donors. PCR used 60 Vbeta primers and 13 Jbeta primers. TCRdb keeps only in-frame clones here, not all; method: immunoSEQ multiplex PCR. The data contain around 91,000 clones, around 80% of them singletons. Sequencing was carried out using PBMCs. These receptors originate from a male donor in good health and CMV-seropositive.

This clone was recorded a few times. The V and J genes are TRBV15 and TRBJ1-1; perhaps TRBD1 as D (6 bases). The CDR3 is 16 amino acids. The V and J ends lost 5 bases and 0 bases respectively, with 16 bases between them. The germline gives CDR1 LNHNV, CDR2 YYDKDF (reference sequence). The CDR3 coding sequence is TGTGCCACCAGCTTGGGACAAGGCTTCATGAACACTGAAGCTTTCTTT. Translated: CATSLGQGFMNTEAFF. Complete variable domain (other parts from reference TRBV15 and TRBJ1-1): DAMVIQNPRYQVTQFGKPVTLSCSQTLNHNVMYWYQQKSSQAPKLLFHYYDKDFNNEADTPDNFQSRRPNTSFCFLDIRSPGLGDTAMYLCATSLGQGFMNTEAFFGQGTRLTVV.

There are a few counts of this clone. The chain employs TRBV28 and TRBJ1-2, with D unresolved. The V end was cut by 5 bases, the J end by 4 bases, with 17 bases between. The CDR3 is 15 residues long. Germline-derived CDR1 and CDR2 are MDHEN and SYDVKM. The CDR3 spells CASSPPLGGPYGYTF. The CDR3 DNA is TGTGCCAGCAGTCCCCCCTTAGGAGGGCCCTATGGCTACACCTTC.

In its sample, this clone was seen many times. The chain is built from TRBV5-1 and TRBJ1-4; a possible D gene is TRBD1 (5 bases). The CDR3 totals 15 residues. CDR1 is SGHRS, CDR2 YFSETQ, per germline. The V end was cut by 0 bases, the J end by 5 bases, with 11 bases between. The CDR3 is CASSLGRGLNEKLFF. The CDR3 coding sequence is TGCGCCAGCAGCTTGGGTCGGGGGTTAAATGAAAAACTGTTTTTT.

This clone has just a few counts. A far more abundant clone sits one base away, making this likely a read error. This rearrangement joins TRBV29-1 to TRBJ2-1; no firm D call. Germline values: CDR1 SQVTM, CDR2 ANQGSEA. The CDR3 runs to 10 residues. The V and J ends lost 3 bases and 13 bases respectively, with 10 bases between them. CDR3 nucleotide sequence: TGCAGCGTTGACCGGTATCCCCAGTTCTTC. This translates into CSVDRYPQFF.

The rearrangement links TRBV19 to TRBJ1-2; D might be TRBD1 (6 bases). Germline V gene lookup returns CDR1 LNHDA and CDR2 SQIVND (reference sequence). Trimming cost V 3 bases and J 8 bases, with 13 bases left between them. CDR3 length: 13 residues. This chain's CDR3 is CASSIGTSDGYTF. In DNA, the CDR3 is TGTGCCAGTAGTATCGGGACAAGCGACGGCTACACCTTC.

The table lists this clone with a few counts. V and J are TRBV14 and TRBJ1-1; TRBD1 matches 7 bases. Germline CDR1 reads SGHDN; CDR2 reads FVKESK. After removal of 4 bases from V and 0 bases from J, the junction contained 5 bases not matched to a gene. The CDR3 has 15 amino acids. The chain's CDR3 is CASSLRTGLNTEAFF. The DNA for the CDR3 is TGTGCCAGCAGCCTAAGGACAGGCCTGAACACTGAAGCTTTCTTT. Using reference TRBV14 and TRBJ1-1 for the parts outside the CDR3, the full variable domain is EAGVTQFPSHSVIEKGQTVTLRCDPISGHDNLYWYRRVMGKEIKFLLHFVKESKQDESGMPNNRFLAERTGGTYSTLKVQPAELEDSGVYFCASSLRTGLNTEAFFGQGTRLTVV.

V and J are TRBV30 and TRBJ1-1; D possibly corresponds to TRBD1 (5 bases). In germline, CDR1 is GTSNPN, CDR2 SVGIG (reference sequence). This CDR3 region has 15 residues. The V end lost 3 bases, the J end lost 5 bases, and 19 bases lay between the germline ends. The CDR3 sequence is CAWRGPAGRGTEAFF. For the CDR3, the DNA is TGTGCCTGGAGGGGGCCTGCGGGGAGAGGAACTGAAGCTTTCTTT.

This clone was counted between two and nine times. This chain joins TRBV6-5 and TRBJ1-1; tentatively, D is TRBD1 (5 bases). Looked up from germline, CDR1 is MNHEY and CDR2 is SVGAGI. Trimming removed 2 bases at V and 5 bases at J, with 15 bases between. The CDR3 covers 15 residues. In DNA, the CDR3 is TGTGCCAGCAGTTACAGTTCTCCCCCAGGGACTGAAGCTTTCTTT. This gives the protein CASSYSSPPGTEAFF.

The chain couples TRBV9 to TRBJ2-5; D perhaps matches TRBD1 (5 bases). The CDR3 sequence is 15 residues long. Germline CDR1 is SGDLS and CDR2 is YYNGEE. Trimming shortened V by 4 bases and J by 7 bases, and 20 bases separated the two germline ends. The CDR3 bases are TGTGCCAGCAGCCCCGTTCCCGGGCCCCAGGGGACCCAGTACTTC. It translates to CASSPVPGPQGTQYF.

The gene calls are TRBV11-2 and TRBJ1-1; 9 nucleotides agree with TRBD1. Trimming removed 6 bases from V and 1 base from J; junction bases left unmatched: 6. The CDR3 is made up of 15 amino acids. Germline lookup yields CDR1 SGHAT and CDR2 FQNNGV. Here the CDR3 reads CASRALQGANTEAFF. For the CDR3, the DNA is TGTGCCAGCAGAGCCCTACAGGGGGCGAACACTGAAGCTTTCTTT.

The chain links TRBV7-9 to TRBJ2-1; TRBD1 might be the D (6 bases). CDR3 size: 14 residues. The V end was cut by 3 bases, the J end by 5 bases, with 11 bases between. Germline-derived CDR1 and CDR2 are SEHNR and FQNEAQ (reference sequence). CDR3 DNA sequence: TGTGCCAGCAGCTTCCCCCAGGGGCACAATGAGCAGTTCTTC. This codes for CASSFPQGHNEQFF.

This clone was picked up one time. The V and J genes are TRBV29-1 and TRBJ2-1; D may be TRBD2 (5 bases). Germline V CDR1 and CDR2: SQVTM, ANQGSEA. V lost 6 bases to trimming and J lost 8 bases, with 17 bases between them. The CDR3 loop spans 13 amino acids. Written as DNA, the CDR3 is TGCAGCGTCCAAGGACTCCCCGGCGATGAGCAGTTCTTC. Protein: CSVQGLPGDEQFF.

The chain has TRBV30 and TRBJ2-1; TRBD1 matches 7 bases. Germline V gene data show CDR1 as GTSNPN and CDR2 as SVGIG (reference sequence). V lost 4 bases and J lost 5; bases outside the gene matches: 8. The CDR3 extends over 14 amino acids. The CDR3 is CAWNAGTDNNEQFF. CDR3 nucleotides: TGTGCCTGGAATGCCGGGACAGATAACAATGAGCAGTTCTTC.

DNA of the CDR3: TGTGCCAGCAGCTTACGATCAGGGCGAAATAATTCACCCCTCCACTTT. Residues: CASSLRSGRNNSPLHF. The chain is built from TRBV7-2 and TRBJ1-6; a possible D gene is TRBD1 (5 bases). The germline V gene has CDR1 SGHTA and CDR2 FQGNSA. Trimming stripped 2 bases from V and 5 bases from J, with 13 bases between. This CDR3 has 16 residues.

This clone was recorded many times. The chain is built from TRBV9 and TRBJ2-3; possibly TRBD2 for D (6 bases). Deletions cut 3 bases from V and 3 bases from J, with 14 bases between. In germline, CDR1 is SGDLS, CDR2 YYNGEE. This CDR3 is built from 15 residues. The CDR3 region has the DNA TGTGCCAGCAGCGAACCCCGGGACTTAACAGATACGCAGTATTTT. As protein: CASSEPRDLTDTQYF.

The chain couples TRBV27 to TRBJ2-7, with D possibly TRBD2 on 6 matching bases. The CDR3 totals 15 residues. V was trimmed by 1 base and J by 3 bases, leaving 13 bases between them. Germline values: CDR1 MNHEY, CDR2 SMNVEV (reference sequence). Here the CDR3 reads CASSLYGGIDYEQYF. CDR3 nucleotide sequence: TGTGCCAGCAGTTTATATGGCGGGATCGACTACGAGCAGTACTTC.

The chain couples TRBV7-8 to TRBJ2-7, with D perhaps TRBD1 (5 bases). The CDR3 totals 15 residues. Trimming cost V 5 bases and J 3 bases, with 17 bases left between them. CDR1 and CDR2 from the germline V gene are SGHVS and FQNEAQ. The CDR3 DNA follows: TGTGCCAGCAGCCGCCCGACAGATCCCCTCTACGAGCAGTACTTC. Its protein is CASSRPTDPLYEQYF.

The chain has TRBV2 and TRBJ2-7; 9 bases map to TRBD2. Germline lookup yields CDR1 SNHLY and CDR2 FYNNEI. Unmatched junction bases numbered 5, after V lost 0 bases and J lost 2 bases. The CDR3 runs 16 residues. Written as DNA, the CDR3 is TGTGCCAGCAGTGAAGCAGCGGGGGGCCCAGCCTACGAGCAGTACTTC. Amino acids: CASSEAAGGPAYEQYF.

This chain joins TRBV28 and TRBJ2-5; D might be TRBD1 (6 bases). The CDR3 has 16 amino acids. Germline V gene sequence: CDR1 MDHEN, CDR2 SYDVKM. Trimming cost V 4 bases and J 0 bases, with 15 bases left between them. CDR3 in amino acids: CASSYPYRDNQETQYF. The DNA for the CDR3 is TGTGCCAGCAGTTACCCCTACCGGGACAACCAAGAGACCCAGTACTTC.

This clone has only one observation. The chain links TRBV18 to TRBJ1-1; the D gene is possibly TRBD1 (5 bases). Trimming removed 6 bases from V and 1 base from J, with 15 bases in between. The V gene's germline CDR1 is KGHSH and CDR2 LQKENI. CDR3 length: 15 residues. Written as DNA, the CDR3 is TGTGCCAGCTCTCCAGGAGGGGTCGAGAACACTGAAGCTTTCTTT. It encodes CASSPGGVENTEAFF.

This chain uses TRBV6-5 with TRBJ2-2, with 8 bases aligning to TRBD1. Per the germline V gene, CDR1 is MNHEY and CDR2 is SVGAGI. Trimming cost V 6 bases and J 3 bases; bases outside gene matches: 0. The CDR3 totals 13 residues. The CDR3 protein is CASRTGDTGELFF. CDR3 nucleotide sequence: TGTGCCAGCAGGACAGGGGACACCGGGGAGCTGTTTTTT.